This T cell receptor beta chain comes out of a study of beta chain features in type 1 diabetes. The investigators reverse transcribed all of the isolated RNA, so they sequenced expressed TCRB transcripts. Sequencing used immunoSEQ multiplex PCR; TCRdb keeps in-frame clones, though not all of them. The table shows almost 350,000 clones, with approximately 8% occurring only once. V trimming: 4 bases; J trimming: 13 bases; junction bases outside the gene matches: 4. The CDR3 is 12 residues long. Germline assignment: CDR1 KGHSH and CDR2 LQKENI. This clone has a handful of counts. Sample: central memory CD4+ T cells from blood. The origin of this receptor is a woman under 30 in good health. This chain connects TRBV18 to TRBJ2-1; 10 bases agree with TRBD1. CDR3 in amino acids: CASSQDRGAQFF. The CDR3 nucleotides are TGTGCCAGCTCACAGGACAGGGGGGCACAGTTCTTC.